The 17 T cell receptor beta chains below were found in one sample sequenced in a study of shared clonotypes between healthy human individuals. Profiling relied on immunoSEQ multiplex PCR, and the TCRdb table lists in-frame clones only, not all of them. Of millions of clones listed, approximately 94% are singletons. CD8 cells regarded as naive lacked CD45RO, were positively chosen for CCR7, and omitted terminally differentiated effector memory CD45RA+ cells. Input material: naive CD8+ T cells sorted from blood. Receptors were obtained from a man in his late teens or twenties in good health.

The chain recombines TRBV7-6 with TRBJ2-3, with 7 nucleotides matching TRBD2. With 2 bases clipped from V and 2 bases from J, the junction kept 4 bases outside the gene matches. Germline CDR1 SGHVS, CDR2 FNYEAQ. The CDR3 runs to 15 residues. The CDR3 loop reads CASSLLRGTTDTQYF. The CDR3 bases are TGTGCCAGCAGCTTATTGCGGGGGACCACAGATACGCAGTATTTT.

The chain carries TRBV13 and TRBJ2-7; the match to TRBD1 covers 7 bases. V lost 7 bases, J lost 1 base, and 10 bases stayed unmatched. Germline assignment: CDR1 PRHDT and CDR2 FYEKMQ (reference sequence). This CDR3 has 15 amino acids. This CDR3 is CASTTSGTESYEQYF. The CDR3 region has the DNA TGTGCCAGCACCACTTCCGGGACAGAATCCTACGAGCAGTACTTC. The full variable domain, its missing parts supplied by reference TRBV13 and TRBJ2-7, is AAGVIQSPRHLIKEKRETATLKCYPIPRHDTVYWYQQGPGQDPQFLISFYEKMQSDKGSIPDRFSAQQFSDYHSELNMSSLELGDSALYFCASTTSGTESYEQYFGPGTRLTVT.

The J gene is TRBJ2-7, the V gene TRBV6-5; TRBD1 might be the D (6 bases). The CDR3 consists of 13 residues. V gave up 5 bases and J gave up 5 bases, with 13 bases separating them. In germline, CDR1 is MNHEY, CDR2 SVGAGI. CDR3 sequence: CASSGQFGDEQYF. The CDR3 DNA sequence: TGTGCCAGCAGTGGACAGTTCGGAGACGAGCAGTACTTC.

The chain joins TRBV19 to TRBJ2-5; 7 nucleotides align to TRBD1. CDR3 size: 14 residues. V lost 5 bases, J lost 5 bases, and 8 bases stayed unmatched. Germline V gene lookup returns CDR1 LNHDA and CDR2 SQIVND (reference sequence). The CDR3 loop reads CASSHFRGRETQYF. CDR3 DNA: TGTGCCAGTAGTCATTTTAGGGGGCGGGAGACCCAGTACTTC.

The chain is built from TRBV6-5 and TRBJ1-2; no definite D call. The CDR3 spans 15 residues. Germline assignment: CDR1 MNHEY and CDR2 SVGAGI. With 0 bases removed from V and 3 bases from J, the gap between germline ends came to 11 bases. Written as DNA, the CDR3 is TGTGCCAGCAGTTACTCTGGGGTACTAGACTATGGCTACACCTTC. Translated: CASSYSGVLDYGYTF.

The chain joins TRBV11-2 to TRBJ2-7; tentatively, D is TRBD2 (6 bases). The CDR3 is made up of 15 amino acids. Looked up from germline, CDR1 is SGHAT and CDR2 is FQNNGV. Trimming took 6 bases from V and 4 from J, leaving 19 bases between them. The CDR3 spells CASRQQPGSLYEQYF. The CDR3 nucleotides are TGTGCCAGCAGACAACAGCCCGGGAGTCTGTACGAGCAGTACTTC. The full variable domain, with the rest looked up from reference TRBV11-2 and TRBJ2-7, is EAGVAQSPRYKIIEKRQSVAFWCNPISGHATLYWYQQILGQGPKLLIQFQNNGVVDDSQLPKDRFSAERLKGVDSTLKIQPAKLEDSAVYLCASRQQPGSLYEQYFGPGTRLTVT.

This sequence joins TRBV25-1 and TRBJ1-1; 7 positions match TRBD1. The CDR3 is 14 residues long. The germline gives CDR1 MGHDK, CDR2 SYGVNS. The ends lost 7 bases at V and 0 bases at J; junction bases unmatched: 5. For the CDR3, the DNA is TGTGCCAGCACCCCAGGGGGGATGAACACTGAAGCTTTCTTT. This sequence encodes CASTPGGMNTEAFF.

This rearrangement joins TRBV5-4 to TRBJ2-2; possible D gene TRBD1, 5 bases. The V gene lost 0 bases and the J gene lost 6 bases, with 12 bases spanning the gap. Germline V gene lookup returns CDR1 SGHNT and CDR2 YYREEE (reference sequence). This CDR3 contains 15 residues. Here the CDR3 reads CASSLARVASGELFF. As DNA, the CDR3 is TGTGCCAGCAGCTTGGCCAGGGTCGCGTCCGGGGAGCTGTTTTTT.

This clone was seen a few times. The chain recombines TRBV9 with TRBJ1-5; a possible D gene is TRBD1 (6 bases). Germline CDR1 and CDR2: SGDLS and YYNGEE. Trimming shortened V by 4 bases and J by 0 bases, and 11 bases separated the two germline ends. The CDR3 has 15 amino acids. The CDR3 DNA is TGTGCCAGCAGCACAGGGACATATAGCAATCAGCCCCAGCATTTT. It specifies CASSTGTYSNQPQHF.

CDR3 sequence: CASSEEWGQSSYNEQFF. The DNA for the CDR3 is TGTGCCAGCAGTGAAGAATGGGGACAGAGCTCCTACAATGAGCAGTTCTTC. This chain uses TRBV6-1 with TRBJ2-1; 7 nucleotides match TRBD1. Germline V lookup: CDR1 MNHNS, CDR2 SASEGT. V shed 1 base and J 0 bases; nucleotides not matched to a gene: 6. This CDR3 contains 17 residues.

Only one count was recorded for this clone. This chain links TRBV10-3 with TRBJ1-2; D gene unclear. CDR1 ENHRY and CDR2 SYGVKD come from the germline V gene. The CDR3 extends over 12 amino acids. The V gene lost 6 bases and the J gene lost 3 bases, with 8 bases spanning the gap. Here the CDR3 reads CAIRDGDYGYTF. As DNA, the CDR3 is TGTGCCATCAGAGACGGGGACTATGGCTACACCTTC.

The V and J genes are TRBV29-1 and TRBJ2-3; 8 bases fit TRBD1. The CDR3 loop spans 17 amino acids. Germline loops: CDR1 SQVTM, CDR2 ANQGSEA. The V and J ends lost 4 bases and 0 bases, in that order; junction bases with no gene match: 12. The CDR3: CSVGGVGQAPSTDTQYF. The CDR3 bases are TGCAGCGTTGGTGGGGTGGGACAGGCGCCTAGCACAGATACGCAGTATTTT.

A remark on this clone: Other DNA variants within this sample encode the same CDR3. This chain uses TRBV5-4 with TRBJ2-7; no reliable D call. Germline V CDR1 and CDR2: SGHNT, YYREEE (reference sequence). The CDR3 contains 11 residues. V lost 3 bases to trimming and J lost 3 bases, with 4 bases between them. CDR3 sequence reads: CASSSIYEQYF. As DNA, the CDR3 is TGTGCCAGCAGCTCGATCTACGAGCAGTACTTC. Variable domain in full (rest from reference TRBV5-4 and TRBJ2-7): ETGVTQSPTHLIKTRGQQVTLRCSSQSGHNTVSWYQQALGQGPQFIFQYYREEENGRGNFPPRFSGLQFPNYSSELNVNALELDDSALYLCASSSIYEQYFGPGTRLTVT.

The chain uses TRBV7-9 and TRBJ1-1; D ambiguous. Germline V gene sequence: CDR1 SEHNR, CDR2 FQNEAQ (reference sequence). V shed 5 bases and J shed 3 bases, with 19 bases lying between them. CDR3 length: 16 amino acids. CDR3 sequence: CASSPPLVGPYTEAFF. The CDR3 DNA sequence: TGTGCCAGCAGCCCACCTTTAGTCGGACCTTACACTGAAGCTTTCTTT.

The rearrangement uses TRBV4-1 and TRBJ2-7; D is perhaps TRBD1 (6 bases). CDR3 size: 17 residues. Looked up from germline, CDR1 is MGHRA and CDR2 is YSYEKL. V was cut by 0 bases and J by 3 bases, with 18 bases left in between. CDR3 nucleotides: TGCGCCAGCAGCCAAGATGAACCTGCAGGGGAAGGCTACGAGCAGTACTTC. Its translation: CASSQDEPAGEGYEQYF.

This clone was picked up one time. Distinct nucleotide sequences in the sample also encode this CDR3. The J gene is TRBJ1-1, the V gene TRBV7-9, with TRBD1 as a possible D gene (6 bases). The V end was cut by 5 bases, the J end by 3 bases, with 10 bases between. Germline V lookup: CDR1 SEHNR, CDR2 FQNEAQ (reference sequence). This CDR3 is built from 13 residues. The chain's CDR3 is CASSPKGDTEAFF. The CDR3 DNA sequence: TGTGCCAGCAGCCCTAAGGGGGACACTGAAGCTTTCTTT.

The chain has TRBV4-2 and TRBJ1-3, with no clear D. Germline V gene data show CDR1 as LGHNA and CDR2 as YNFKEQ. The CDR3 is made up of 19 amino acids. V was pared by 0 bases and J by 0 bases, with 18 bases between. The CDR3 sequence is CASSQDREDALSSGNTIYF. CDR3 coding DNA: TGTGCCAGCAGCCAAGATAGGGAGGACGCTCTCAGCTCTGGAAACACCATATATTTT.